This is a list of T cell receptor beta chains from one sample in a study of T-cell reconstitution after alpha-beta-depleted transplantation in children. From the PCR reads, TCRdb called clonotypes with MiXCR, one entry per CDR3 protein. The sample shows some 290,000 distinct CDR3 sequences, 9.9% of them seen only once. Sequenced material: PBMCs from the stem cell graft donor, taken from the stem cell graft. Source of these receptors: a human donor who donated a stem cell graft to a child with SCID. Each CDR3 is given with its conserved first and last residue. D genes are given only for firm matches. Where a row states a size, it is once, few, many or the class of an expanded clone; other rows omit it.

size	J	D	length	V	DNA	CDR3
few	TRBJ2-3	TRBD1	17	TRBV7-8	TGTGCCAGCAGCTTTCCCCGCGACAGGGGGCAAGAAGATACGCAGTATTTT	CASSFPRDRGQEDTQYF
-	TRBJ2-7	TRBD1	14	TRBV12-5	TGTGCTAGTGGTGAGGGACAGGGAAACTACGAGCAGTACTTC	CASGEGQGNYEQYF
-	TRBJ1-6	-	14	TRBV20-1	TGCAGTGCTTTGGCCGGACAGTCAAATTCACCCCTCCACTTT	CSALAGQSNSPLHF
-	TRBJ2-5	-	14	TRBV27	TGTGCCAGCAGTCCGACAGATTCCCAAGAGACCCAGTACTTC	CASSPTDSQETQYF
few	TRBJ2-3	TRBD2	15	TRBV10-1	TGCGCCAGCAGTGAGTCGGCTAGCGGGGGAGGTACGCAGTATTTT	CASSESASGGGTQYF
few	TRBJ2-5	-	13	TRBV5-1	TGCGCCAGCAGCTTGTATGCCCAAGAGACCCAGTACTTC	CASSLYAQETQYF
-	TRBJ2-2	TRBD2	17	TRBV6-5	TGTGCCAGCAGTACAGGGACTAGCGGGGGGTACACCGGGGAGCTGTTTTTT	CASSTGTSGGYTGELFF
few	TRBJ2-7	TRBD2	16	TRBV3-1	TGTGCCAGCAGCCAAGAGGCTAGCGGGAACTCCTACGAGCAGTACTTC	CASSQEASGNSYEQYF
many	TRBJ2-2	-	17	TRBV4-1	TGCGCCAGCAGCCAAGATCTTTGGCAGGAATACAACGGGGAGCTGTTTTTT	CASSQDLWQEYNGELFF
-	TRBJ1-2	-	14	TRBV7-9	TGTGCCAGCAGCATCCAGACGAGCCGCTATGGCTACACCTTC	CASSIQTSRYGYTF
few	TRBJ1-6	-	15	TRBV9	TGTGCCAGCAGCGTAGGGGGCGGACCCCTGGGTCCCCTCCACTTT	CASSVGGGPLGPLHF
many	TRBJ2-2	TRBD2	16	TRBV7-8	TGTGCCAGCAGCCGACGCGGGGGGGTCGGCACCGGGGAGCTGTTTTTT	CASSRRGGVGTGELFF
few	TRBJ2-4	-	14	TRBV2	TGTGCCAGCAGTATCCCAGGGTCCAAAAACATTCAGTACTTC	CASSIPGSKNIQYF
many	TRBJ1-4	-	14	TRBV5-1	TGCGCCAGCAGCTTGGGACAGGTTAATGAAAAACTGTTTTTT	CASSLGQVNEKLFF
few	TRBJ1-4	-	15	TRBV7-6	TGTGCCAGCAGCTTGGGTAACGGGCTTAGTGAAAAACTGTTTTTT	CASSLGNGLSEKLFF
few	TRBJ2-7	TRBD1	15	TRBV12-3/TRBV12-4	TGTGCCAGCAGTATCCTGACAGGGTCCTCCTACGAGCAGTACTTC	CASSILTGSSYEQYF
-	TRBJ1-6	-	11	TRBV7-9	TGTGCCACCCAGCTAAATTCACCCCTCCACTTT	CATQLNSPLHF
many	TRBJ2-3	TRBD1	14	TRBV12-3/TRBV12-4	TGTGCCAGCCGCCTGGGACAGGGTTTAGATACGCAGTATTTT	CASRLGQGLDTQYF
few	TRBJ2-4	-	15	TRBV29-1	TGCAGCGTTGAAGCGGCGGACCTAGCCAAAAACATTCAGTACTTC	CSVEAADLAKNIQYF
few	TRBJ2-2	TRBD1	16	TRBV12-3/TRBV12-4	TGTGCCAGCAGGGGGTTGGGACAGTCGAACACCGGGGAGCTGTTTTTT	CASRGLGQSNTGELFF
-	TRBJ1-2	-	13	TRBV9	TGTGCCAGCAGCGGACAAACTAACTATGGCTACACCTTC	CASSGQTNYGYTF
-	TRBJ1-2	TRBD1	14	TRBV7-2	TGTGACAGCAGCTTAGGACAGGGAATTGGCGGCTACACCTTC	CDSSLGQGIGGYTF
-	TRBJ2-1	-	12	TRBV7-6	TGTGCCAGCAGCTACAATAGCAATGAGCAGTTCTTC	CASSYNSNEQFF
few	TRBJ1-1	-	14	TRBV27	TGTGCCAGCAGTTTCACGGTGCGCGACACTGAAGCTTTCTTT	CASSFTVRDTEAFF
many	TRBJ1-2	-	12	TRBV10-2	TGCGCCAGCTCCCAGAATAACTATGGCTACACCTTC	CASSQNNYGYTF
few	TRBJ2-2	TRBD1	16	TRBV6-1	TGTGCCAGCAGACCGCCGGGACAGGGGACCACCGGGGAGCTGTTTTTT	CASRPPGQGTTGELFF
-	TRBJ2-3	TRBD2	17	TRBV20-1	TGCTGTGCTAGAGAGCTAGCGGGGGGACGGTACACAGATACGCAGTATTTT	CCARELAGGRYTDTQYF
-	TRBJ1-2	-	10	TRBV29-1	TGCAGCGTTGAACAGGGTCGCTACACCTTC	CSVEQGRYTF
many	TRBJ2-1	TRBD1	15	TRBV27	TGTGCCAGCAGGAATCGGGACAGGGGTTACAATGAGCAGTTCTTC	CASRNRDRGYNEQFF
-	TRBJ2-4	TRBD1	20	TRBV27	TGTGCCAGCAGTCCTTATGGGGGCTTGACGGACAGGGGAACCAAAAACATTCAGTACTTC	CASSPYGGLTDRGTKNIQYF